Listed here are 10 T cell receptor beta chains from one sample, sequenced in a study of blood T cell repertoires in COVID-19. Measured with immunoSEQ multiplex PCR; TCRdb has only the in-frame clones, and not every one. Altogether 250,000 to 300,000 clones are present, about nine tenths being singletons, with the ten largest covering around 2%. The sequenced sample consisted of peripheral blood. These receptors came from a woman younger than 45 with COVID-19, enrolled during active disease.

A note on this clone: This CDR3 is also generated by other DNA sequences in the sample. The chain employs TRBV5-4 and TRBJ1-1; D remains ambiguous. Germline CDR1 is SGHNT and CDR2 is YYREEE (reference sequence). Trimming shortened V by 2 bases and J by 1 base, and 6 bases separated the two germline ends. There are 13 residues in the CDR3. The CDR3 DNA follows: TGTGCCAGCAGCTTTGGGCAGAACACTGAAGCTTTCTTT. The encoded protein is CASSFGQNTEAFF.

With regard to this clone: In the same sample, other DNA sequences code for this CDR3. The chain carries TRBV11-2 and TRBJ2-1; D remains ambiguous. The V gene's germline CDR1 is SGHAT and CDR2 FQNNGV. CDR3 length: 15 residues. The germline V and J ends were trimmed by 2 bases and 0 bases, with 8 bases remaining between them. In nucleotides, the CDR3 is TGTGCCAGCAGCTTACTCGCGAGCTCCTACAATGAGCAGTTCTTC. Translation: CASSLLASSYNEQFF.

This clone was seen once. The rearrangement joins TRBV19 to TRBJ2-4; possible D gene TRBD2, 6 bases. Trimming cost V 4 bases and J 1 base, with 11 bases left between them. The length of the CDR3 is 15 residues. Germline V gene data show CDR1 as LNHDA and CDR2 as SQIVND (reference sequence). Here the CDR3 reads CASSTSGTAKNIQYF. DNA of the CDR3: TGTGCCAGTAGTACCTCAGGGACTGCCAAAAACATTCAGTACTTC.

This chain links TRBV4-1 with TRBJ2-1; 13 bases line up with TRBD2. The CDR3 covers 15 residues. The germline CDR1 and CDR2 sequences are MGHRA and YSYEKL. V lost 6 bases and J lost 1; bases outside the gene matches: 0. The CDR3 spells CASRLAGGSYNEQFF. CDR3 in DNA: TGCGCCAGCAGACTAGCGGGAGGGTCCTACAATGAGCAGTTCTTC.

This chain links TRBV25-1 with TRBJ2-1; 7 bases fit TRBD2. V gave up 7 bases and J gave up 7 bases; unmatched junction bases: 16. CDR3 length equals 16 residues. The V gene's germline CDR1 is MGHDK and CDR2 SYGVNS. This CDR3 reads CASTHRAGPKENEQFF. The DNA of the CDR3 is TGTGCCAGCACCCACCGAGCGGGACCAAAGGAGAATGAGCAGTTCTTC. Together with reference TRBV25-1 and TRBJ2-1, the CDR3 gives the full variable domain: EADIYQTPRYLVIGTGKKITLECSQTMGHDKMYWYQQDPGMELHLIHYSYGVNSTEKGDLSSESTVSRIRTEHFPLTLESARPSHTSQYLCASTHRAGPKENEQFFGPGTRLTVL.

This clone was seen a few times. V and J are TRBV5-1 and TRBJ2-1; TRBD2 aligns across 13 bases. In germline, CDR1 is SGHRS, CDR2 YFSETQ. Germline trimming cut 4 bases from V and 10 bases from J; bases unmatched to any gene: 8. The CDR3 has 15 amino acids. CDR3 sequence (DNA): TGCGCCAGCAGCCCAAGGACTAGCGGGAGTGTGGAGCAGTTCTTC. Amino acid sequence: CASSPRTSGSVEQFF.

This chain uses TRBV28 with TRBJ2-5, with D maybe TRBD2 (5 bases). CDR1 is MDHEN, CDR2 SYDVKM, per germline. V lost 4 bases to trimming and J lost 3 bases, with 18 bases between them. The CDR3 runs 16 residues. In DNA, the CDR3 is TGTGCCAGCAGTTCGCCACCGACGGCTAGCAAAGAGACCCAGTACTTC. This sequence encodes CASSSPPTASKETQYF.

The J gene is TRBJ1-3, the V gene TRBV2, with 9 bases lining up with TRBD1. The CDR3 totals 15 residues. Trimming cost V 6 bases and J 4 bases; bases outside gene matches: 7. The germline gives CDR1 SNHLY, CDR2 FYNNEI. The CDR3, as DNA: TGTGCCAGCAGGGGGGACAGGGCGGAAGGAAACACCATATATTTT. This translates into CASRGDRAEGNTIYF.

The chain links TRBV10-1 to TRBJ2-2, with TRBD2 matching 7 bases. CDR3 length: 15 amino acids. In germline, CDR1 is WNHNN, CDR2 SYGVQD (reference sequence). V gave up 6 bases and J gave up 6 bases; unmatched junction bases: 10. CDR3 sequence reads: CASSPEKGRAGELFF. The CDR3 DNA reads TGCGCCAGCAGCCCAGAAAAGGGGAGGGCCGGGGAGCTGTTTTTT.

V gene TRBV4-2 combines with J gene TRBJ1-1; tentative D call: TRBD1 (5 bases). The germline V gene encodes CDR1 LGHNA and CDR2 YNFKEQ. The ends were cut back, 0 bases at V and 1 base at J, with 12 bases in the middle. The CDR3 spans 16 residues. In DNA form, the CDR3 reads TGTGCCAGCAGCCAAGAATATCGACAGACGAACACTGAAGCTTTCTTT. Translation: CASSQEYRQTNTEAFF.